A single sample is the source of the 9 T cell receptor beta chains below, sequenced in a study of shared clonotypes between healthy human individuals. Method: immunoSEQ multiplex PCR; TCRdb's copy keeps in-frame clones and lacks some. Seen here are about 2.1 million clones, 80% to 95% observed once, and the top ten hold more than 1.5%. CD45RO negativity and positive selection for CCR7 defined naive CD8 cells, a population that excluded terminally differentiated effector memory CD45RA+ cells. The sequenced sample consisted of naive CD8+ T cells from PBMCs. The receptors originated from a man aged 18 to 30 in good health. Some clones in this sample may be carry-over from other donors' samples.

V and J are TRBV7-9 and TRBJ2-7; TRBD1 is a possible D gene (6 bases). Germline CDR1 and CDR2: SEHNR and FQNEAQ (reference sequence). The CDR3 extends over 13 amino acids. V lost 5 bases, J lost 3 bases, and 11 bases lay in between. CDR3 in amino acids: CASSPGTIYEQYF. DNA of the CDR3: TGTGCCAGCAGCCCCGGGACAATCTACGAGCAGTACTTC.

The chain joins TRBV28 to TRBJ1-2; TRBD1 might be the D (6 bases). The germline V and J ends were trimmed by 1 base and 11 bases, with 11 bases remaining between them. CDR1 MDHEN and CDR2 SYDVKM come from the germline V gene. The length of the CDR3 is 12 residues. The DNA of the CDR3 is TGTGCCAGCAGTTTATTAAGGACAGATTACACCTTC. It encodes CASSLLRTDYTF.

This clone was picked up one time. CDR3 in DNA: TGTGCCAGCAGTGATCGTCCGGTACATGAAAAACTGTTTTTT. It codes for CASSDRPVHEKLFF. V gene TRBV2 combines with J gene TRBJ1-4; D ambiguous. The CDR3 has 14 residues. Trimming took off 3 bases at V and 6 bases at J, with 11 bases between the two ends. Germline assignment: CDR1 SNHLY and CDR2 FYNNEI.

This sequence joins TRBV10-1 and TRBJ2-7; 7 bases line up with TRBD1. CDR3 length: 18 residues. Germline values: CDR1 WNHNN, CDR2 SYGVQD (reference sequence). V lost 7 bases and J lost 2; bases outside the gene matches: 20. CDR3 protein: CASIDRDRQRRGTYEQYF. In nucleotides, the CDR3 is TGCGCCAGCATTGACCGGGACAGACAACGACGAGGGACCTACGAGCAGTACTTC.

The chain combines TRBV11-2 with TRBJ2-5; maybe TRBD2 (6 bases). Germline V gene sequence: CDR1 SGHAT, CDR2 FQNNGV. The CDR3 covers 16 residues. V was cut by 5 bases and J by 3 bases, with 19 bases left in between. CDR3 nucleotide sequence: TGTGCCAGCAGCCTAATATCGGTCGGAGGGGAAGAGACCCAGTACTTC. The encoded protein is CASSLISVGGEETQYF.

This chain uses TRBV4-3 with TRBJ2-5; maybe TRBD2 (5 bases). The J call is uncertain, as TRBJ2-7 better fits the DNA end. Germline lookup yields CDR1 LGHNA and CDR2 YSLEER. The CDR3 loop spans 15 amino acids. CDR3 nucleotides: TGCGCCAGCAGCCCAATTGAAGCGGACCCCTACGAGCAGTACTTC. It specifies CASSPIEADPYEQYF.

This chain connects TRBV14 to TRBJ2-7; D is uncertain. Trimming left V 3 bases short and J 0 bases short, with 12 bases between. The CDR3 is made up of 15 amino acids. The germline CDR1 and CDR2 sequences are SGHDN and FVKESK. The CDR3 DNA reads as TGTGCCAGCAGCCACCGGGCCCCAAGCTCCTACGAGCAGTACTTC. Its translation: CASSHRAPSSYEQYF.

The chain uses TRBV6-5 and TRBJ2-7, with TRBD2 as a possible D gene (5 bases). The germline gives CDR1 MNHEY, CDR2 SVGAGI. Trimming left V 0 bases short and J 1 base short, with 13 bases between. The CDR3 contains 16 residues. The CDR3 nucleotides are TGTGCCAGCAGTTACTCAGTCGGGGTAACGTCCTACGAGCAGTACTTC. Encoded protein: CASSYSVGVTSYEQYF.

This clone was observed a single time. The chain uses TRBV7-9 and TRBJ1-4; perhaps TRBD1 as D (5 bases). This CDR3 region has 17 residues. Germline V CDR1 and CDR2: SEHNR, FQNEAQ (reference sequence). Trimming removed 6 bases at V and 4 bases at J, with 21 bases between. The CDR3 region is CASRGSRDLSLNEKLFF. The CDR3 region has the DNA TGTGCCAGCAGGGGAAGCCGGGACCTCAGCCTTAATGAAAAACTGTTTTTT.